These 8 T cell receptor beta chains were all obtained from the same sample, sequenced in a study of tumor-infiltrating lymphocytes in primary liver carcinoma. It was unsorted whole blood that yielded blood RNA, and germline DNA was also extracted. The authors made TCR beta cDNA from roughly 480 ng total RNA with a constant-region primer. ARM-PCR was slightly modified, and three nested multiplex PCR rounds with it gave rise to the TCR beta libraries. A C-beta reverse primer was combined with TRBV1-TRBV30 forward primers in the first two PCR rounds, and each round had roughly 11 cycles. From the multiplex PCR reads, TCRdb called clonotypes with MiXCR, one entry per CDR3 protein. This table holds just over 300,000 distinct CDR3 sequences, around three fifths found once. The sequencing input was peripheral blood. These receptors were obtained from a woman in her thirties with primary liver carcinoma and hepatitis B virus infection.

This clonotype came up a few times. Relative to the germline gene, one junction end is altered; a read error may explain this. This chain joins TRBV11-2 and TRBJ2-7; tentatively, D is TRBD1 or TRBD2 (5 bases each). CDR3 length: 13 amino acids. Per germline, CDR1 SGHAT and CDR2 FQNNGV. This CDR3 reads CASRRTGQYEQHF. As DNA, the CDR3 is TGTGCCAGCAGAAGGACGGGGCAGTACGAGCAGCACTTC.

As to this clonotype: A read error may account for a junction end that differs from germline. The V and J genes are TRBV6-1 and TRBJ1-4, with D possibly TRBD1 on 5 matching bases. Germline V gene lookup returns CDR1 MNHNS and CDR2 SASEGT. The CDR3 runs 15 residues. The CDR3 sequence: CVSSEGTTANEKLFF. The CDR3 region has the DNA TGTGTCAGCAGCGAAGGGACTACAGCTAATGAAAAACTGTTTTTT.

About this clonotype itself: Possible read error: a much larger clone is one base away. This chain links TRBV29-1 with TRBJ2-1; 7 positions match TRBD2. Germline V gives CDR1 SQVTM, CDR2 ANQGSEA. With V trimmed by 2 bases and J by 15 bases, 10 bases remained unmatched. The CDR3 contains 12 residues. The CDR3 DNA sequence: TGCAGCGTTGAACGGAGCGGGATGGTGCGGTTCTTC. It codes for CSVERSGMVRFF.

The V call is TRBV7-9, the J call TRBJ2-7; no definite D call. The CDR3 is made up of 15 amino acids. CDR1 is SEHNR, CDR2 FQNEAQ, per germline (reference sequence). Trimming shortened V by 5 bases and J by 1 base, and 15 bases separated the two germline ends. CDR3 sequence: CASSIGPPPSYEQYF. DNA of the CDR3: TGTGCCAGCAGCATCGGTCCTCCTCCTTCCTACGAGCAGTACTTC.

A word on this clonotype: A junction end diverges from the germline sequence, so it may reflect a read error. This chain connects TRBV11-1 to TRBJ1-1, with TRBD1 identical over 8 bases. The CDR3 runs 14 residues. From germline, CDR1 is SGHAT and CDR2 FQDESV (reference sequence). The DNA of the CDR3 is TGTGTCAGCAGCTTTACGGGGGACAGGCCAAAACCTTTCTTT. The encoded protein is CVSSFTGDRPKPFF. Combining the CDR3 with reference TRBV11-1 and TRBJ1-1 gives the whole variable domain EAEVAQSPRYKITEKSQAVAFWCDPISGHATLYWYRQILGQGPELLVQFQDESVVDDSQLPKDRFSAERLKGVDSTLKIQPAELGDSAMYLCVSSFTGDRPKPFFGQGTRLTVV.

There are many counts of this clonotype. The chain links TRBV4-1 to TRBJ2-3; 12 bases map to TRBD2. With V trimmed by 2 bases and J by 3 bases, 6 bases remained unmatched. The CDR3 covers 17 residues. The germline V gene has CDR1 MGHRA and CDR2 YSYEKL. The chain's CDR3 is CASSQQGLAGLTDTQYF. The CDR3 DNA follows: TGCGCCAGCAGCCAACAAGGACTAGCGGGGCTGACAGATACGCAGTATTTT.

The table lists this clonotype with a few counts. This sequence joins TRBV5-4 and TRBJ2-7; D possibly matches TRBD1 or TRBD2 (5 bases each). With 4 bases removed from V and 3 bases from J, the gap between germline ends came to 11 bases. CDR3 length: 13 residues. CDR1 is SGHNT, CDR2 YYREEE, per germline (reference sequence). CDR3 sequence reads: CASSPGTIYEQYF. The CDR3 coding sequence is TGTGCCAGCAGCCCCGGGACCATCTACGAGCAGTACTTC. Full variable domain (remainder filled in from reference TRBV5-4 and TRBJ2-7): ETGVTQSPTHLIKTRGQQVTLRCSSQSGHNTVSWYQQALGQGPQFIFQYYREEENGRGNFPPRFSGLQFPNYSSELNVNALELDDSALYLCASSPGTIYEQYFGPGTRLTVT.

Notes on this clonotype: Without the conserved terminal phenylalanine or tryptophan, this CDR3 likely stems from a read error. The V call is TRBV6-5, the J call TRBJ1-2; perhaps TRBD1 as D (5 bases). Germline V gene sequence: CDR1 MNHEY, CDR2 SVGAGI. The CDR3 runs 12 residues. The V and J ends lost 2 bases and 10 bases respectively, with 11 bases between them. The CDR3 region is CASSYGGDVYTL. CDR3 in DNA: TGTGCCAGCAGTTACGGGGGAGATGTCTACACCTTG.